One TCR beta chain is described in this entry. No antigen is known for it. The CDR3 is made up of 19 amino acids. After removal of 1 base from V and 4 bases from J, the junction contained 16 bases not matched to a gene. The germline V gene encodes CDR1 MGHRA and CDR2 YSYEKL. The assay was immunoSEQ multiplex PCR, and TCRdb's table has in-frame clones only and misses some. This sample has some 88,000 clones, with around nine tenths found just once. Thawed PBMCs were FACS-sorted into unstimulated CD4+CD25+CD127- regulatory T cells, CD4+CD25- non-regulatory cells, CD4 and CD8 cells. These data come from a study of Tregs in tolerant kidney transplant recipients. Study-wide findings and caveats: Validation in larger populations is needed because few patients were studied. Biological reproducibility was not directly addressed, but technical replication error appeared minimal. The most relevant donor-specific Treg TCRbeta repertoire apparently came from expansion with activated donor B cells.

The rearrangement links TRBV4-1 to TRBJ2-1; 7 nucleotides align to TRBD2. The sequenced material came from CD8+ T cells from blood. The clonotype comes from a human donor in good health. CDR3 DNA sequence: TGCGCCAGCAGCCAAGCCCCCCATTTCGCGACGGGAGGTTACAATGAGCAGTTCTTC. Its translation: CASSQAPHFATGGYNEQFF.